One and the same sample provided the 32 T cell receptor beta chains below, sequenced in a study of cytomegalovirus exposure and HLA in healthy donors. 13 Jbeta primers and 60 Vbeta primers were used for the PCR. The protocol was immunoSEQ multiplex PCR, while the TCRdb copy is restricted to in-frame clones and leaves out a portion. The data contain 150,000 to 200,000 clones, 55% to 70% of them seen just once; the ten biggest clones take up about 2.9%. Sequenced material: PBMCs. The receptors here all came from a woman between 40 and 50 years old in good health and CMV-seropositive.

V is TRBV9 and J is TRBJ2-1; TRBD2 matches at 8 bases. Germline CDR1 SGDLS, CDR2 YYNGEE. J lost 2 bases, V lost 0 bases, and 1 base had no gene match. This CDR3 has 15 amino acids. As DNA, the CDR3 is TGTGCCAGCAGCGTAGACGGGAGGGCCTACAATGAGCAGTTCTTC. This sequence encodes CASSVDGRAYNEQFF.

This clone was detected only a few times. The chain recombines TRBV7-3 with TRBJ2-2, with a weak D call TRBD2 (6 bases). Germline assignment: CDR1 SGHTA and CDR2 FQGTGA. This CDR3 spans 14 amino acids. With 6 bases removed from V and 4 bases from J, the gap between germline ends came to 12 bases. CDR3 nucleotide sequence: TGTGCCAGCAGTATCGGGACTGCCACCGGGGAGCTGTTTTTT. It encodes CASSIGTATGELFF.

The chain uses TRBV6-5 and TRBJ1-6; the match to TRBD1 covers 7 bases. This CDR3 has 15 amino acids. CDR1 and CDR2 from the germline V gene are MNHEY and SVGAGI. The V gene end was trimmed by 5 bases and the J gene end by 4 bases; junction bases not matched to a gene: 5. Written as DNA, the CDR3 is TGTGCCAGCAGTGTTCCGGGACAGTATAATTCACCCCTCCACTTT. It codes for CASSVPGQYNSPLHF.

This clone occurred once. The chain links TRBV28 to TRBJ1-2; D possibly corresponds to TRBD1 (5 bases). The CDR3 has 13 amino acids. CDR1 MDHEN and CDR2 SYDVKM come from the germline V gene. Trimming cost V 11 bases and J 0 bases, with 13 bases left between them. The CDR3 region has the DNA TGTGCCTTACAACAGGCAGCTAACTATGGCTACACCTTC. It encodes CALQQAANYGYTF.

The rearrangement links TRBV6-5 to TRBJ1-1; 8 nucleotides line up with TRBD1. Germline V gene data show CDR1 as MNHEY and CDR2 as SVGAGI. J lost 7 bases, V lost 0 bases, and 1 base had no gene match. The CDR3 extends over 13 amino acids. CDR3 sequence: CASSYSDRGEAFF. In DNA, the CDR3 is TGTGCCAGCAGTTACTCAGACAGGGGTGAAGCTTTCTTT.

The chain recombines TRBV6-1 with TRBJ2-1; D not certain. The germline gives CDR1 MNHNS, CDR2 SASEGT. V was pared by 2 bases and J by 4 bases, with 9 bases between. The CDR3 contains 14 residues. The CDR3 DNA follows: TGTGCCAGCAGTGAAAGTCAGATTTACAATGAGCAGTTCTTC. Protein sequence: CASSESQIYNEQFF.

The genes are TRBV2 and TRBJ2-7, with TRBD2 matching 8 bases. V lost 7 bases to trimming and J lost 3 bases; unmatched junction nucleotides: 11. The germline V gene encodes CDR1 SNHLY and CDR2 FYNNEI. This CDR3 spans 15 amino acids. The CDR3 reads CASTEVVGGGYEQYF. DNA of the CDR3: TGTGCCAGCACCGAAGTGGTCGGGGGGGGCTACGAGCAGTACTTC.

The chain recombines TRBV2 with TRBJ2-7; 8 bases fit TRBD2. The CDR3 totals 14 residues. V was clipped by 4 bases and J by 2 bases; unmatched bases: 4. CDR1 SNHLY and CDR2 FYNNEI come from the germline V gene. DNA for the CDR3: TGTGCCAGCAGTGCCCTGCGGGAGGCCTACGAGCAGTACTTC. It is translated as CASSALREAYEQYF.

This clone occurred once. The CDR3: CASSPIGGGTYEQYF. The CDR3 coding sequence is TGCGCCAGCAGCCCTATCGGCGGGGGAACCTACGAGCAGTACTTC. The rearrangement joins TRBV5-1 to TRBJ2-7; TRBD2 matches at 7 bases. After removal of 4 bases from V and 2 bases from J, the junction contained 9 bases not matched to a gene. Germline CDR1 is SGHRS and CDR2 is YFSETQ. The CDR3 loop spans 15 amino acids.

The chain couples TRBV5-1 to TRBJ2-1; 15 bases align to TRBD2. The CDR3 is 17 amino acids. Germline CDR1 is SGHRS and CDR2 is YFSETQ. V lost 4 bases, J lost 5 bases, and 7 bases stayed unmatched. CDR3 nucleotide sequence: TGCGCCAGCAGCCCCGGGACTAGCGGGAGGCCAGACAATGAGCAGTTCTTC. As protein: CASSPGTSGRPDNEQFF. The full variable domain, with the rest looked up from reference TRBV5-1 and TRBJ2-1, is KAGVTQTPRYLIKTRGQQVTLSCSPISGHRSVSWYQQTPGQGLQFLFEYFSETQRNKGNFPGRFSGRQFSNSRSEMNVSTLELGDSALYLCASSPGTSGRPDNEQFFGPGTRLTVL.

The V gene is TRBV25-1, the J gene TRBJ2-1; TRBD1 agrees at 7 bases. Germline-derived CDR1 and CDR2 are MGHDK and SYGVNS. The CDR3 consists of 14 residues. V lost 4 bases, J lost 6 bases, and 6 bases stayed unmatched. CDR3 DNA sequence: TGTGCCAGCAGTGGGGACAGAAAAAGCAATGAGCAGTTCTTC. Translated, it gives CASSGDRKSNEQFF.

This clone was observed a few times. The rearrangement joins TRBV27 to TRBJ1-1; the D is unclear. Germline lookup yields CDR1 MNHEY and CDR2 SMNVEV (reference sequence). The CDR3 sequence is 14 residues long. Between the trimmed V and J ends, which lost 5 bases and 1 base, there was a span of 11 bases. For the CDR3, the DNA is TGTGCCAGCAGTCCTTCCGGGAGGAACACTGAAGCTTTCTTT. This encodes CASSPSGRNTEAFF.

This chain connects TRBV4-2 to TRBJ2-2; 7 bases align to TRBD2. This CDR3 region has 15 residues. V lost 8 bases, J lost 3 bases, and 9 bases stayed unmatched. Germline CDR1 is LGHNA and CDR2 is YNFKEQ. For the CDR3, the DNA is TGTGCCAGCGGTGGACTAGTCACAGACACCGGGGAGCTGTTTTTT. The encoded protein is CASGGLVTDTGELFF.

The chain links TRBV19 to TRBJ1-1; D possibly corresponds to TRBD1 (5 bases). This CDR3 is 13 amino acids long. V lost 5 bases and J lost 0, with 7 bases in between. Per the germline V gene, CDR1 is LNHDA and CDR2 is SQIVND (reference sequence). CDR3 DNA: TGTGCCAGTAGTGGGGCTGTGAACACTGAAGCTTTCTTT. Its protein product is CASSGAVNTEAFF.

This clone appeared a few times. The chain combines TRBV6-1 with TRBJ2-7; 7 bases line up with TRBD2. The germline CDR1 and CDR2 sequences are MNHNS and SASEGT. With V trimmed by 5 bases and J by 3 bases, 10 bases remained unmatched. This CDR3 region has 15 residues. This CDR3 reads CASSPGTTTFYEQYF. For the CDR3, the DNA is TGTGCCAGCAGTCCCGGGACTACTACCTTCTACGAGCAGTACTTC.

This chain uses TRBV19 with TRBJ2-1, with 9 bases matching TRBD2. The CDR3 runs to 15 residues. The ends lost 2 bases at V and 8 bases at J; junction bases unmatched: 7. Germline CDR1 is LNHDA and CDR2 is SQIVND (reference sequence). This CDR3 is CASSIPRGGIDEQFF. The CDR3 bases are TGTGCCAGTAGTATACCGCGGGGGGGTATCGATGAGCAGTTCTTC.

V gene TRBV7-2 combines with J gene TRBJ2-7, with D hard to call. This CDR3 is built from 14 residues. Germline V gene lookup returns CDR1 SGHTA and CDR2 FQGNSA. The V end was cut by 1 base, the J end by 8 bases, with 15 bases between. Here the CDR3 reads CASSLVVPGSKQYF. The CDR3, as DNA: TGTGCCAGCAGCTTAGTAGTTCCAGGTTCAAAGCAGTACTTC.

The rearrangement uses TRBV5-1 and TRBJ2-2; D call uncertain. Trimming took off 0 bases at V and 4 bases at J, with 13 bases between the two ends. The CDR3 has 16 amino acids. Germline CDR1 is SGHRS and CDR2 is YFSETQ. The CDR3 region has the DNA TGCGCCAGCAGCTTGGAAATGGGCGTCAGCACCGGGGAGCTGTTTTTT. It is translated as CASSLEMGVSTGELFF.

The chain uses TRBV19 and TRBJ1-6; 7 bases are a match to TRBD1. CDR1 LNHDA and CDR2 SQIVND come from the germline V gene (reference sequence). V lost 5 bases and J lost 6; bases outside the gene matches: 4. This CDR3 has 14 residues. The CDR3 nucleotides are TGTGCCAGTAGTGTCGGGACAGTTAATTCACCCCTCCACTTT. This sequence encodes CASSVGTVNSPLHF. Based on the CDR3 plus reference TRBV19 and TRBJ1-6, the full variable domain is DGGITQSPKYLFRKEGQNVTLSCEQNLNHDAMYWYRQDPGQGLRLIYYSQIVNDFQKGDIAEGYSVSREKKESFPLTVTSAQKNPTAFYLCASSVGTVNSPLHFGNGTRLTVT.

The J gene is TRBJ2-2, the V gene TRBV7-2; D unclear. Trimming stripped 5 bases from V and 5 bases from J, with 6 bases between. Germline loops: CDR1 SGHTA, CDR2 FQGNSA. The length of the CDR3 is 12 residues. DNA of the CDR3: TGTGCCAGCAGCCTACAGACCGGGGAGCTGTTTTTT. Protein: CASSLQTGELFF.

This chain uses TRBV23-1 with TRBJ2-5; 7 bases align to TRBD1. TRBV23-1 is treated as an ORF (open reading frame) with a function not yet certain. This CDR3 comprises 17 residues. With V trimmed by 0 bases and J by 0 bases, 7 bases remained unmatched. The CDR3 DNA reads as TGCGCCAGCAGTCAATCTTGCCCGACAGGGAACCAAGAGACCCAGTACTTC. Translating it yields CASSQSCPTGNQETQYF.

Note on this clone: The junction departs from the called germline gene at one end, perhaps through a read error. V and J are TRBV5-1 and TRBJ1-2; tentative D call: TRBD1 (5 bases). There are 13 residues in the CDR3. Germline V lookup: CDR1 SGHRS, CDR2 YFSETQ. The CDR3 DNA reads TGCGCCAGCAGCTTGGCAGGGCCTGATGGCTACCCCTTC. Its translation is CASSLAGPDGYPF. The full variable domain, rest sourced from reference TRBV5-1 and TRBJ1-2, is KAGVTQTPRYLIKTRGQQVTLSCSPISGHRSVSWYQQTPGQGLQFLFEYFSETQRNKGNFPGRFSGRQFSNSRSEMNVSTLELGDSALYLCASSLAGPDGYPFGSGTRLTVV.

The gene calls are TRBV29-1 and TRBJ2-3; 11 nucleotides align to TRBD2. Germline assignment: CDR1 SQVTM and CDR2 ANQGSEA. This CDR3 has 17 amino acids. V was pared by 0 bases and J by 2 bases, with 7 bases of the junction left unmatched. The CDR3 nucleotides are TGCAGCGTTGAAGATCTTGTGACTAGCGGGATCACAGATACGCAGTATTTT. Translated, it gives CSVEDLVTSGITDTQYF.

The chain combines TRBV19 with TRBJ1-4; D unresolved. This CDR3 has 13 amino acids. V dropped 1 base and J dropped 8 bases, with 8 bases sitting between them. Per germline, CDR1 LNHDA and CDR2 SQIVND (reference sequence). The DNA for the CDR3 is TGTGCCAGTAGTATAGGTGTCGGGGAAAAACTGTTTTTT. Its protein product is CASSIGVGEKLFF.

The chain combines TRBV27 with TRBJ2-1, with TRBD2 matching over 8 bases. J lost 5 bases, V lost 6 bases, and 12 bases had no gene match. CDR3 length: 16 residues. Germline lookup yields CDR1 MNHEY and CDR2 SMNVEV (reference sequence). As DNA, the CDR3 is TGTGCCAGCAGCGGGCGTCAGCGGGAGCCCCACAATGAGCAGTTCTTC. Translation: CASSGRQREPHNEQFF.

This chain links TRBV28 with TRBJ1-5, with 7 bases identical to TRBD1. V dropped 4 bases and J dropped 3; count of bases not matched to a gene: 9. CDR3 length: 16 residues. Germline CDR1 reads MDHEN; CDR2 reads SYDVKM. The CDR3 sequence: CASSSDREIYNQPQHF. CDR3 DNA: TGTGCCAGCAGTTCAGACAGGGAGATTTACAATCAGCCCCAGCATTTT.

In the case of this clone: One junction end does not reproduce the germline sequence, and a read error may be involved. The chain uses TRBV4-3 and TRBJ2-7; D may be TRBD1 (5 bases). The CDR3 length is 17 residues. From germline, CDR1 is LGHNA and CDR2 YSLEER. For the CDR3, the DNA is TGCGCCAGCAGCCAAGATCCTACAGGAGACGGCTCCCACGAGCAGTACTTC. It is translated as CASSQDPTGDGSHEQYF.

This clone was recorded a few times. The rearrangement joins TRBV28 to TRBJ1-2, with TRBD1 matching 8 bases. The V gene end was trimmed by 4 bases and the J gene end by 1 base; junction bases not matched to a gene: 2. The germline V gene has CDR1 MDHEN and CDR2 SYDVKM. CDR3 size: 14 residues. CDR3 coding DNA: TGTGCCAGCAGTTGGGACAGGCTTAACTATGGCTACACCTTC. This translates into CASSWDRLNYGYTF.

The J gene is TRBJ2-7, the V gene TRBV2; D perhaps matches TRBD1 (6 bases). Germline values: CDR1 SNHLY, CDR2 FYNNEI. The CDR3 is 14 amino acids. CDR3 nucleotides: TGTGCAGGGAGCGAGGGGGTCCCGTCCTACGAGCAGTACTTC. Protein product: CAGSEGVPSYEQYF.

The rearrangement joins TRBV7-2 to TRBJ2-3, with D possibly TRBD2 on 5 matching bases. V shed 1 base and J shed 0 bases, with 8 bases lying between them. Germline CDR1 is SGHTA and CDR2 is FQGNSA. The CDR3 runs 15 residues. The CDR3 is CASSLGESSTDTQYF. In DNA form, the CDR3 reads TGTGCCAGCAGCTTAGGGGAGTCTAGCACAGATACGCAGTATTTT.

The chain has TRBV28 and TRBJ1-5; D uncertain. V was shortened by 3 bases and J by 0 bases, with 9 bases between the two germline ends. This CDR3 has 15 amino acids. Per germline, CDR1 MDHEN and CDR2 SYDVKM. In DNA, the CDR3 is TGTGCCAGCAGTTTGACACCTTATAGCAATCAGCCCCAGCATTTT. This gives the protein CASSLTPYSNQPQHF.

This rearrangement joins TRBV29-1 to TRBJ2-1; TRBD2 aligns across 7 bases. The J segment lost 3 bases and the V segment lost 5 bases, leaving 1 base of the junction unmatched. This CDR3 comprises 12 residues. In germline, CDR1 is SQVTM, CDR2 ANQGSEA. The CDR3 DNA reads TGCAGCGTTACGGGAGGCTACAATGAGCAGTTCTTC. This translates into CSVTGGYNEQFF.